This T cell receptor (beta chain) was obtained from a study of vaccination and CD4 T cells after COVID-19. Broader study findings: Median counts of SARS-CoV-2-reactive clonotypes increased from approximately 21 to 40; this difference was not significant.

Worth noting for this clonotype: Antigen unknown.

Stated time point: late sampling 161 to 241 days after vaccination in three convalescent patients. The sample's treatment: approximately 9-day PBMC culture with coronavirus spike peptide pools or control peptides (ViraFEST assay). This CDR3 contains 14 residues. Trimming left V 4 bases short and J 0 bases short, with 7 bases between. Cultured CD4+ T cells had their DNA profiled by the Oncomine TCR Beta short-read assay. It was from cultured CD4+ T cells that genomic DNA was extracted. TCRdb reanalysed the PCR reads using MiXCR and keeps one entry per CDR3 protein. Here the sample spans about 25,000 distinct CDR3 sequences, roughly 27% being singletons.

The chain recombines TRBV12-3 or TRBV12-4 with TRBJ1-5; possible D gene TRBD1, 5 bases. The sequence derives from a human donor who had recovered from COVID-19. Material: CD4+ T cells from blood, cultured in vitro, obtained about 7 months after SARS-CoV-2 vaccination. CDR3 nucleotides: TGTGCCAGCAGTTGGACAAATAGCAATCAGCCCCAGCATTTT. It encodes CASSWTNSNQPQHF.